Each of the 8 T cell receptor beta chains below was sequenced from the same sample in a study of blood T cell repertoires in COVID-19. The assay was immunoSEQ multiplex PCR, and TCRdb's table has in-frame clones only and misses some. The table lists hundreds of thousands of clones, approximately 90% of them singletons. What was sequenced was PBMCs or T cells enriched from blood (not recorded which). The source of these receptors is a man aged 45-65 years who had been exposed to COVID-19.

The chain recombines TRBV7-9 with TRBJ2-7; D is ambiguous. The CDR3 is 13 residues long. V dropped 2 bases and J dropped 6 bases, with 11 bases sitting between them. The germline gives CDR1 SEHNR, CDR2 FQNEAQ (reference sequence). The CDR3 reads CASSLTDNGEQYV. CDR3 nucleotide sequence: TGTGCCAGCAGCTTAACAGATAACGGCGAGCAGTACGTC.

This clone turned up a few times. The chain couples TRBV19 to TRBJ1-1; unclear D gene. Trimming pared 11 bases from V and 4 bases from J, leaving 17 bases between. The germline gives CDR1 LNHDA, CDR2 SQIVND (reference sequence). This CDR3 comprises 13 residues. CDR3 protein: CASQTHAGTEAFF. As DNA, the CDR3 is TGTGCCTCCCAAACCCATGCCGGCACTGAAGCTTTCTTT.

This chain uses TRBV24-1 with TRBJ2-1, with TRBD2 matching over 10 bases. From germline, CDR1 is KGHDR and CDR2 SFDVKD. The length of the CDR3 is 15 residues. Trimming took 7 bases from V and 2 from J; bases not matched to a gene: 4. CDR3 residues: CATRSSGRAYNEQFF. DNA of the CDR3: TGTGCCACCAGATCAAGCGGGAGGGCCTACAATGAGCAGTTCTTC.

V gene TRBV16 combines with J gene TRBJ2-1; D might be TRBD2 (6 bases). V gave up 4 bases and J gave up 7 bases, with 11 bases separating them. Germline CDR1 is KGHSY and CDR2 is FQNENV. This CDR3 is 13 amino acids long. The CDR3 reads CASSLPGVNEQFF. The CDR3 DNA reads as TGTGCCAGCAGCCTACCGGGGGTAAATGAGCAGTTCTTC.

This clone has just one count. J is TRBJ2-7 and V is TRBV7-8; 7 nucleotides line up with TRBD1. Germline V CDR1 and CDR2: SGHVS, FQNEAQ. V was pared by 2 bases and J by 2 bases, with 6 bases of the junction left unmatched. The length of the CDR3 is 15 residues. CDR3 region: CASSLRGPGPYEQYV. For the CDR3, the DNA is TGTGCCAGCAGCTTAAGGGGGCCGGGGCCCTACGAGCAGTACGTC.

The CDR3 nucleotides read TGTGCCAGCAGTTCCCGACCTCCCGACAGGGGTGATGGTGCAACTAATGAAAAACTGTTTTTT. Its protein product is CASSSRPPDRGDGATNEKLFF. The chain recombines TRBV27 with TRBJ1-4; 8 nucleotides align to TRBD1. CDR1 MNHEY and CDR2 SMNVEV come from the germline V gene (reference sequence). Unmatched junction bases numbered 19, after V lost 4 bases and J lost 0 bases. The CDR3 is 21 residues long.

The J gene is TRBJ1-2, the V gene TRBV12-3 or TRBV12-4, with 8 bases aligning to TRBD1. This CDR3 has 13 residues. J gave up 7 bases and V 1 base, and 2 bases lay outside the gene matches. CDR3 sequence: CASSLGQGAGYTF. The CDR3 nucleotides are TGTGCCAGCAGTTTAGGGCAGGGGGCTGGCTACACCTTC.

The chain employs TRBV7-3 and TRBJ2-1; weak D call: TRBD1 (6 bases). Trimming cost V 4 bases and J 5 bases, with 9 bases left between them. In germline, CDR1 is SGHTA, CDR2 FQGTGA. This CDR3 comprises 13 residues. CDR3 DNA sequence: TGTGCCAGCAGCTCACAGGGAAACAATGAGCAGTTCTTC. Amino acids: CASSSQGNNEQFF.